This T cell receptor (beta chain) was identified in a study of T cell responses to AZD1222 COVID-19 vaccine. Overall study findings and caveats: CD4 TCRs covered the whole spike, strongest at regions 160-218 and 743-854. Recipients of two AZD1222 doses showed rising Spike-specific TCR breadth and depth. Most donors were white British, females outnumbered males, and clonal diversity was possibly underestimated.

Measured with immunoSEQ multiplex PCR; TCRdb has only the in-frame clones, and not every one. The table has 95,000 to 110,000 clones, more than 75% seen once. Comments on this clone: Its antigen is unidentified.

V gave up 2 bases and J gave up 7 bases, with 8 bases separating them. CDR3 length equals 13 residues. Germline loops: CDR1 MNHEY, CDR2 SVGEGT. The TCR sequence derives from an adult in good health. The chain has TRBV6-2 or TRBV6-3 and TRBJ2-2; D ambiguous. The sample in question was peripheral blood, obtained on day 0 of AZD1222 vaccination. CDR3 region: CASSYLIFGELFF. CDR3 coding DNA: TGTGCCAGCAGTTACCTCATTTTCGGGGAGCTGTTTTTT.